This is a list of T cell receptor beta chains from one sample in a study of blood T cell repertoires in COVID-19. Profiled with immunoSEQ multiplex PCR; TCRdb holds only in-frame clones, not every one. In the table there are 15,000 to 20,000 clones, about four fifths of which are singletons. The specimen was peripheral blood. Source of these receptors: a man in his forties with active or convalescent COVID-19. The CDR3 runs from the conserved cysteine through the conserved F or W. D genes are given only for firm matches. Rows may omit the clone size; those that give it use once, few, many or a size class.

medium-sized	TRBV29-1	TRBJ2-6	.	TGCAGCGTTGAAGATTCTAACTCTGGGGCCAACGTCCTGACTTTC	CSVEDSNSGANVLTF
.	TRBV2	TRBJ1-3	.	TGTGCCAGCAGTGACTCCGGTCTTCTCGGGACCATATATTTT	CASSDSGLLGTIYF
.	TRBV4-2	TRBJ2-2	.	TGTGCCAGCAGCCCTACGTACGGGGAGCTGTTTTTT	CASSPTYGELFF
.	TRBV25-1	TRBJ2-5	.	TGTGCCAGCAGCCCTTCCCTCCCGGGGGAGACCCAGTACTTC	CASSPSLPGETQYF
.	TRBV18	TRBJ1-6	.	TGTGCCAGCTCACCACAGGCCCGCGGATCACCCCTCCACTTT	CASSPQARGSPLHF
.	TRBV27	TRBJ1-1	.	TGTGCCAGCAGACCCCGAGAACTGAACACTGAAGCTTTCTTT	CASRPRELNTEAFF
.	TRBV29-1	TRBJ1-2	.	TGCAGCGTTGAAGATCCAGGTTCGGATGGCTACACCTTC	CSVEDPGSDGYTF
.	TRBV18	TRBJ1-2	TRBD1	TGTGCCAGCTCACCGGGACAGGGGGACTATGGCTACACCTTC	CASSPGQGDYGYTF
few	TRBV6-5	TRBJ1-1	TRBD1	TGTGCCAGCAACTGGGGACAGGGCCGTTCTGAAGCTTTCTTT	CASNWGQGRSEAFF
.	TRBV6-5	TRBJ2-5	TRBD1	TGTGCCAGCAGTTACTTCAGGGGGTCGGAGACCCAGTACTTC	CASSYFRGSETQYF
once	TRBV9	TRBJ2-7	TRBD2	TGTGCCAGCAGCCCAAGACTAGCGGGGTTCTACGAGCAGTACTTC	CASSPRLAGFYEQYF
.	TRBV7-8	TRBJ1-5	.	TGTGCCAGCAGCCCCCAGGACTATAGCAATCAGCCCCAGCATTTT	CASSPQDYSNQPQHF
.	TRBV5-1	TRBJ2-3	TRBD2	TGCGCCAGCAGCTTGTGGACTAGCGGGGGCCTAGATACGCAGTATTTT	CASSLWTSGGLDTQYF
.	TRBV12-2	TRBJ2-5	.	TGTGCAAGTCGCTTAGGGCCCAGGGGGGAGACCCAGTACTTC	CASRLGPRGETQYF
.	TRBV4-1	TRBJ2-1	.	TGCGCCAGCAGCCAAGCCGGGAGCTCCTACAATGAGCAGTTCTTC	CASSQAGSSYNEQFF